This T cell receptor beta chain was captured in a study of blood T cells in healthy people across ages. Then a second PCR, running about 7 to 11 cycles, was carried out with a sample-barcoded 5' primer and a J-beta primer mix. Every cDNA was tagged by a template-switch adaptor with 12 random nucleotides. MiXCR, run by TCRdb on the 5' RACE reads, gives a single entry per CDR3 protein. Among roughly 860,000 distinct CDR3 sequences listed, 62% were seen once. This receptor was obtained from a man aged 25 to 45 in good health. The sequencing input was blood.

Here the CDR3 reads CASSQELRGNEQFF. The CDR3 nucleotides are TGTGCCAGCTCACAAGAGCTACGGGGGAATGAGCAGTTCTTC. The chain employs TRBV18 and TRBJ2-1; a weak D match, TRBD2 (6 bases). CDR1 and CDR2 from the germline V gene are KGHSH and LQKENI. CDR3 length: 14 residues. Trimming took off 4 bases at V and 7 bases at J, with 14 bases between the two ends.